This entry features one T cell receptor beta chain sequence. The V gene's germline CDR1 is SGHRS and CDR2 YFSETQ. Trimming removed 4 bases from V and 0 bases from J, with 10 bases in between. CDR3 length: 14 residues. These data belong to a study of control samples from healthy donors and cancer patients. This table comes from immunoSEQ multiplex PCR, and its TCRdb copy is limited to in-frame clones, with some not included. The profile shows some 28,000 clones, roughly 89% of them singletons. Specimen: PBMCs. The clonotype originates from a middle-aged woman with lung cancer. The rearrangement links TRBV5-1 to TRBJ1-2; no reliable D call. CDR3 DNA sequence: TGCGCCAGCAGCCCGCAGGCGGCTAACTATGGCTACACCTTC. Its protein is CASSPQAANYGYTF.